This T cell receptor beta chain was found in a study of shared clonotypes between healthy human individuals. Study summary: The donors, two women and a few men, were aged 18 to 49. The study's findings and limits: At large depth, rarefaction still showed sorted-subset sequencing to be incomplete.

CDR3 length: 20 amino acids. The assay was immunoSEQ multiplex PCR, and TCRdb's table has in-frame clones only and misses some. The table has 2 million to 3 million clones, around 90% seen once. To note about this clone: Its antigen is unknown.

Each sample came from a Caucasian adult donor living in Nashville, Tennessee. Naive CD4+ cells were CD45RA-selected; the remaining cells were memory. The sequence was obtained from a young man in good health. The chain links TRBV21-1 to TRBJ2-4; the D segment call TRBD1 is taken from the table without a DNA check. TRBV21-1 is annotated as a pseudogene. The sequenced sample consisted of naive CD4+ T cells sorted from blood. Stated subset: CD45RA+ positively selected. The CDR3 DNA follows: TGTGCCAGCTTCAAGATCAACCGGGACAGTGAACTACTAGCCAAAAACATTCAGTACTTC. Encoded protein: CASFKINRDSELLAKNIQYF.